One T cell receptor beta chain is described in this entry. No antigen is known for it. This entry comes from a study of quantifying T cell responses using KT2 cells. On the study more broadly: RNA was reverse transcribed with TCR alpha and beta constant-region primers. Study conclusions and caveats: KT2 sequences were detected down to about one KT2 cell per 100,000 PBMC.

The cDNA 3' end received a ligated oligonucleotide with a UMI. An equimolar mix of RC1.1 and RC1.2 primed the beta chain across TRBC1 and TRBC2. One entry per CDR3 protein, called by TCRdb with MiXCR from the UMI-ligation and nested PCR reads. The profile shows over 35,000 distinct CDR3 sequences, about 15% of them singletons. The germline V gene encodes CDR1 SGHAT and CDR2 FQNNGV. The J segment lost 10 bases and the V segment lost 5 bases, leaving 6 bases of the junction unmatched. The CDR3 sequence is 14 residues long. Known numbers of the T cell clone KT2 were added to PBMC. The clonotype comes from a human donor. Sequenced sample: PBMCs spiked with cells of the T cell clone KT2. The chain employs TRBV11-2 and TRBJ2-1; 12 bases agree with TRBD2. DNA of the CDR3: TGTGCCAGCAGCAATACCGGGACTAGCGGGGAGCAGTTCTTC. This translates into CASSNTGTSGEQFF.